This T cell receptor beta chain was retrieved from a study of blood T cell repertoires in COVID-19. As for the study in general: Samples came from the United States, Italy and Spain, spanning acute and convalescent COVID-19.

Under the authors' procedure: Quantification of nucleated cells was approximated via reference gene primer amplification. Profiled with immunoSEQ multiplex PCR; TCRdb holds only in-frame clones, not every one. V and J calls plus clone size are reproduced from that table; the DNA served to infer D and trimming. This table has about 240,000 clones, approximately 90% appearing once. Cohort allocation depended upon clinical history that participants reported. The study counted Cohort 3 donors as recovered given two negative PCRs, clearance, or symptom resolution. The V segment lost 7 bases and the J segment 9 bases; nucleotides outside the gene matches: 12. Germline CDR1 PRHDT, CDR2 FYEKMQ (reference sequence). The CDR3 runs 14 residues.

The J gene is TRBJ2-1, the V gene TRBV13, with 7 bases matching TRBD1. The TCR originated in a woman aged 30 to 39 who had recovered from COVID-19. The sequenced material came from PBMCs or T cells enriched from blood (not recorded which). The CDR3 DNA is TGTGCCAGCACCCTAACCGACAGGGATGCTGAGCAGTTCTTC. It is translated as CASTLTDRDAEQFF. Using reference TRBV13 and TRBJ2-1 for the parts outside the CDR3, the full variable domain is AAGVIQSPRHLIKEKRETATLKCYPIPRHDTVYWYQQGPGQDPQFLISFYEKMQSDKGSIPDRFSAQQFSDYHSELNMSSLELGDSALYFCASTLTDRDAEQFFGPGTRLTVL.